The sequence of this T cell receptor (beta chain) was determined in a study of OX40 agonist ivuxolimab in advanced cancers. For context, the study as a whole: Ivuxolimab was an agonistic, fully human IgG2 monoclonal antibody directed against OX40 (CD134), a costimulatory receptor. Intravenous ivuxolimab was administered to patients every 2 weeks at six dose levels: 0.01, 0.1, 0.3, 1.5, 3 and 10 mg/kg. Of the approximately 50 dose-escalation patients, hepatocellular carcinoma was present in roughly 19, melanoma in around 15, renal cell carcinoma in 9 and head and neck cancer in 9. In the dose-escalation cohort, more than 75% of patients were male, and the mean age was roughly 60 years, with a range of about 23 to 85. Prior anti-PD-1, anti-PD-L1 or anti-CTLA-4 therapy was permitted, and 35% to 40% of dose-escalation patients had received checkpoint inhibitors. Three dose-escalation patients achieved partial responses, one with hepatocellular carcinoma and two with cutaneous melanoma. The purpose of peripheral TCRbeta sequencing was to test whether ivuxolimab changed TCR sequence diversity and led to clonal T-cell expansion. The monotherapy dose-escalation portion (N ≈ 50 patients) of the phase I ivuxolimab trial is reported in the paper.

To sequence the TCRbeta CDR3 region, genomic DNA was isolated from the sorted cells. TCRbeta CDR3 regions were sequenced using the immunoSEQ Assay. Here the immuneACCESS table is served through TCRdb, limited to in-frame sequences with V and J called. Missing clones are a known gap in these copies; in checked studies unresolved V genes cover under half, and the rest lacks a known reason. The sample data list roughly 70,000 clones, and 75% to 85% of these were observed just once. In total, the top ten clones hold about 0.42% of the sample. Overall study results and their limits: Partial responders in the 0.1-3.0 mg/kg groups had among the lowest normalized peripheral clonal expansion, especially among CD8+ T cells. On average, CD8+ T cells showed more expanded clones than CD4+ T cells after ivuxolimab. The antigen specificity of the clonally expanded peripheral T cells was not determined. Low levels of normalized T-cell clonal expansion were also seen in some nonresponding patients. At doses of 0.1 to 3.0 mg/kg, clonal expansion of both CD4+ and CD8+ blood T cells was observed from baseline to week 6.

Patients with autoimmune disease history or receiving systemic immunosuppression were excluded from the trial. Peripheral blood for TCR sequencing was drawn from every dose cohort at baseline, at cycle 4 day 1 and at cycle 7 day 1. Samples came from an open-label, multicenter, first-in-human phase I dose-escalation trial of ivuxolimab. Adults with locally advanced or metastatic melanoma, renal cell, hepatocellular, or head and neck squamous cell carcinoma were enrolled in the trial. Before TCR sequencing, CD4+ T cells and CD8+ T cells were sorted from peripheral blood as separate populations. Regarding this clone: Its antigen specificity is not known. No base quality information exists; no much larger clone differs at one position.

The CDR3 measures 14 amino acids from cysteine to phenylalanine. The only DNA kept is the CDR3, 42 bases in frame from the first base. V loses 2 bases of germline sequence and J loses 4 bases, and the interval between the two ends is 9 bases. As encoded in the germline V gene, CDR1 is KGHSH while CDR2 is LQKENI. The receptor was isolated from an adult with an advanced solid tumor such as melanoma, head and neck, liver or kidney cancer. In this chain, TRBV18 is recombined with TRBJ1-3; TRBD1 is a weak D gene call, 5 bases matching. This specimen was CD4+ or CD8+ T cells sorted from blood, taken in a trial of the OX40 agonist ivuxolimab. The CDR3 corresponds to CASSPDSSGNTIYF. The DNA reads TGTGCCAGCTCACCAGACAGCTCAGGAAACACCATATATTTT. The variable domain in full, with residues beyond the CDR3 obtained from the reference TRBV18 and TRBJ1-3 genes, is NAGVMQNPRHLVRRRGQEARLRCSPMKGHSHVYWYRQLPEEGLKFMVYLQKENIIDESGMPKERFSAEFPKEGPSILRIQQVVRGDSAAYFCASSPDSSGNTIYFGEGSWLTVV.